This T cell receptor (beta chain) was obtained from a study of T-cell reconstitution after alpha-beta-depleted transplantation in children. General observations from the study: A year had passed since transplant, and T-cell counts and diversity by then came mostly from newly produced T cells. At day 60, the high TCRbeta diversity found in some patients originated from recipient T cells and thymic progenitors that had survived. About two months after transplant, alpha-beta T cells reportedly came from several hundred expanded graft clones.

This sample's TCRbeta library carried unique molecular identifier barcodes. TCRdb ran MiXCR on the PCR reads and lists one entry per CDR3 protein. The table shows 500,000 to 600,000 distinct CDR3 sequences, with around 27% occurring only once. The V end lost 7 bases, the J end lost 3 bases, and 10 bases lay between the germline ends. The length of the CDR3 is 13 residues. CDR1 and CDR2 (germline): SNHLY, FYNNEI. The table lists this clonotype with a few counts. Its antigen is not identified. The sample here was PBMCs, taken before TCRalphabeta/CD19-depleted stem cell transplant. The clonotype was recovered from a boy under two years old with Wiskott-Aldrich syndrome, due to receive a stem cell transplant. J is TRBJ1-5 and V is TRBV2, with D possibly being TRBD1 (6 bases). In nucleotides, the CDR3 is TGTGCCAGCAAGGGGGGACACAATCAGCCCCAGCATTTT. Translated, it gives CASKGGHNQPQHF. The complete variable domain, with remaining parts taken from reference TRBV2 and TRBJ1-5, reads EPEVTQTPSHQVTQMGQEVILRCVPISNHLYFYWYRQILGQKVEFLVSFYNNEISEKSEIFDDQFSVERPDGSNFTLKIRSTKLEDSAMYFCASKGGHNQPQHFGDGTRLSIL.